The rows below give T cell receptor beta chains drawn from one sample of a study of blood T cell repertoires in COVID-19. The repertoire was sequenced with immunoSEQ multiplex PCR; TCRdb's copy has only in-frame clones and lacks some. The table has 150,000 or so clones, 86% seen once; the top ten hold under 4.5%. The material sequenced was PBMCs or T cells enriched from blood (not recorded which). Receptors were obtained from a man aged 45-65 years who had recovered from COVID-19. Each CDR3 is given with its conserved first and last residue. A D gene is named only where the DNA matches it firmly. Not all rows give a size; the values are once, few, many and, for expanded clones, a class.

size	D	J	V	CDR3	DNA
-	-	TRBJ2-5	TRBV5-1	CASSLQVHQETQYF	TGCGCCAGCAGCTTGCAGGTTCACCAAGAGACCCAGTACTTC
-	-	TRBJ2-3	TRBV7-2	CASSPRTHTDTQYF	TGTGCCAGCAGCCCAAGGACTCACACAGATACGCAGTATTTT
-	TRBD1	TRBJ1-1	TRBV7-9	CASSLQAGGGLEAFF	TGTGCCAGCAGCTTACAGGCAGGGGGCGGTCTCGAAGCTTTCTTT
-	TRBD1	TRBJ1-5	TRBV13	CASSFSGTGVSQPQHF	TGTGCCAGCAGCTTTTCCGGGACAGGGGTTAGTCAGCCCCAGCATTTT
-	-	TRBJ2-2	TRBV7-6	CASSSGHSNTGELFF	TGTGCCAGCAGCTCGGGACATTCGAACACCGGGGAGCTGTTTTTT
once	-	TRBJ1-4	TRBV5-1	CASSLQGPPNEKLFF	TGCGCCAGCAGCTTGCAGGGGCCACCGAATGAAAAACTGTTTTTT
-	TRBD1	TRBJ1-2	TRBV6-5	CASSQTGGDGYTF	TGTGCCAGCAGTCAGACAGGGGGCGACGGCTACACCTTC
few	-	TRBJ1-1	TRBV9	CASSVARGRNTEAFF	TGTGCCAGCAGCGTAGCTAGGGGCCGAAACACTGAAGCTTTCTTT
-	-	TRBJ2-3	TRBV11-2	CASSLGATYTDTQYF	TGTGCCAGCAGCTTAGGAGCCACGTACACAGATACGCAGTATTTT
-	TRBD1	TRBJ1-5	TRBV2	CASSHGQGWGQTGWPQHF	TGTGCCAGCAGCCATGGACAGGGTTGGGGCCAAACCGGATGGCCCCAGCATTTT
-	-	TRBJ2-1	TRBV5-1	CASSAQSSYNEQFF	TGCGCCAGCAGTGCACAAAGCTCCTACAATGAGCAGTTCTTC
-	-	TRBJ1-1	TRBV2	CASSVHRSEAFF	TGTGCCAGCAGCGTCCACAGAAGTGAAGCTTTCTTT
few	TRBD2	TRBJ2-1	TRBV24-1	CATSDSASGRAGYNEQFF	TGTGCCACCAGTGATTCTGCTAGCGGGAGGGCCGGCTACAATGAGCAGTTCTTC
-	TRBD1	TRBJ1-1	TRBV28	CASSLLGTGTEAFF	TGTGCCAGCAGTTTATTGGGGACAGGGACTGAAGCTTTCTTT
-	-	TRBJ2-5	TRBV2	CASSSLRGVGETQYF	TGTGCCAGCAGCTCATTGCGGGGAGTGGGGGAGACCCAGTACTTC
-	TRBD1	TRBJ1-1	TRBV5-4	CASSLVRGRRTEAFF	TGTGCCAGCAGCTTGGTCAGGGGGAGGCGTACTGAAGCTTTCTTT
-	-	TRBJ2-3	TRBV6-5	CASSTIELTDTQYF	TGTGCCAGCAGTACTATAGAGCTCACAGATACGCAGTATTTT
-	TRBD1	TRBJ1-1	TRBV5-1	CASSLGGQGRIEAFF	TGCGCCAGCAGCTTGGGGGGACAGGGGAGAATTGAAGCTTTCTTT
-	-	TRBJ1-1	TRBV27	CASSPRQRTLEAFF	TGTGCCAGCAGTCCCCGACAGAGGACGCTTGAAGCTTTCTTT
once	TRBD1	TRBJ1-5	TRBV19	CATSGTGALNQPQHF	TGTGCCACCTCCGGGACAGGGGCATTGAATCAGCCCCAGCATTTT
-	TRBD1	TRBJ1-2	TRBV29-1	CSVEDSDRKAYTF	TGCAGCGTTGAAGATTCGGACAGGAAGGCATACACCTTC
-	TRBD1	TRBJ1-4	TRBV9	CASSFRQGEDEKLFF	TGTGCCAGCAGCTTCCGACAGGGGGAGGATGAAAAACTGTTTTTT
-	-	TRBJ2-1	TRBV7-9	CASSLTPEEQFF	TGTGCCAGCAGCCTAACCCCCGAGGAGCAGTTCTTC
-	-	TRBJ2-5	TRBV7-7	CASSPGPGQTQYF	TGTGCCAGCAGCCCAGGGCCAGGGCAGACCCAGTACTTC
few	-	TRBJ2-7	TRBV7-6	CASSLGSGKFEQYF	TGTGCCAGCAGCTTAGGGTCAGGGAAATTCGAGCAGTACTTC
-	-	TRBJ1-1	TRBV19	CASSFAGAMNTEAFF	TGTGCCAGTAGTTTTGCTGGGGCTATGAACACTGAAGCTTTCTTT
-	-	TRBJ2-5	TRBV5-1	CASSLGEYQETQYF	TGCGCCAGCAGCTTGGGAGAATACCAAGAGACCCAGTACTTC
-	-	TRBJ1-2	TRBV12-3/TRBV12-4	CASSLTGVYGYTF	TGTGCCAGCAGTTTGACCGGGGTCTATGGCTACACCTTC
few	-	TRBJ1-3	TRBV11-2	CASSSIRGTGNTIYF	TGTGCCAGCAGCTCCATTCGGGGAACTGGAAACACCATATATTTT
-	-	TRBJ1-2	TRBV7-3	CASSLGPGVYGYTF	TGTGCCAGCAGCTTAGGGCCGGGGGTCTATGGCTACACCTTC
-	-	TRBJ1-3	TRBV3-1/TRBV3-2	CASSHTQGFSGNTIYF	TGTGCCAGCAGCCATACACAGGGATTCTCTGGAAACACCATATATTTT
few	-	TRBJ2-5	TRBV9	CASSVGGNDQETQYF	TGTGCCAGCAGCGTAGGCGGGAATGATCAAGAGACCCAGTACTTC
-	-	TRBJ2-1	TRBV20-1	CSAPPGNEQFF	TGCAGTGCCCCCCCCGGCAATGAGCAGTTCTTC
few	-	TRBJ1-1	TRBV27	CASRSQLNTEAFF	TGTGCCAGCAGGTCGCAGTTGAACACTGAAGCTTTCTTT
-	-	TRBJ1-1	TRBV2	CASRAGVGTEAFF	TGTGCCAGCAGAGCAGGGGTTGGCACTGAAGCTTTCTTT
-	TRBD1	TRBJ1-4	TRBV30	CAWGDRNNEKLFF	TGTGCCTGGGGGGACAGGAATAATGAAAAACTGTTTTTT
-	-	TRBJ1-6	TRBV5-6	CASSLRQINSPLHF	TGTGCCAGCAGCTTGCGACAGATTAATTCACCCCTCCACTTT
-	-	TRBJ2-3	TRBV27	CASSLGSTDTQYF	TGTGCCAGCAGTTTAGGCTCCACAGATACGCAGTATTTT
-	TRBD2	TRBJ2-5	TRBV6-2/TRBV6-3	CASSYRLAGETQYF	TGTGCCAGCAGTTATAGACTAGCGGGAGAGACCCAGTACTTC
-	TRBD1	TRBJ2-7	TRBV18	CASSPSYLGQGPYEQYF	TGTGCCAGCTCACCATCGTATTTGGGACAGGGGCCCTACGAGCAGTACTTC
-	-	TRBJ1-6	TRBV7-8	CASSLAGGNNSPLHF	TGTGCCAGCAGCTTAGCGGGCGGGAATAATTCACCCCTCCACTTT
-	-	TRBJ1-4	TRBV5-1	CASSLAPGDDEKLFF	TGCGCCAGCAGCTTGGCGCCGGGGGATGATGAAAAACTGTTTTTT
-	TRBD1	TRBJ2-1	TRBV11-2	CASSFSEGQGNNEQFF	TGTGCCAGCAGCTTTAGTGAGGGACAGGGAAACAATGAGCAGTTCTTC
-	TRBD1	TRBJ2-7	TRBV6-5	CASSYSDRGVHEQYF	TGTGCCAGCAGTTACTCCGACAGGGGTGTCCACGAGCAGTACTTC
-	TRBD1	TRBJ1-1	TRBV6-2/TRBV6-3	CASSYLGQEGAFF	TGTGCCAGCAGTTACCTCGGACAGGAAGGAGCTTTCTTT
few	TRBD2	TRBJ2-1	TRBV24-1	CATSGWTSGAYNEQFF	TGTGCCACCAGTGGTTGGACTAGCGGGGCTTACAATGAGCAGTTCTTC
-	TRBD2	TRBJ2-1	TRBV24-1	CATGMGGRLWDEQFF	TGTGCCACCGGGATGGGCGGGAGACTTTGGGATGAGCAGTTCTTC
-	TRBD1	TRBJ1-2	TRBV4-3	CASSHTGTARSYTF	TGCGCCAGCAGCCATACCGGGACAGCCAGGAGCTACACCTTC
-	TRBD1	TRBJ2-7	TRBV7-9	CASTNNRGAYEQYF	TGTGCCAGCACCAACAACAGGGGTGCCTACGAGCAGTACTTC
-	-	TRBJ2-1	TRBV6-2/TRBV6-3	CASSPRRGYNEQFF	TGTGCCAGCAGTCCCCGTCGGGGCTACAATGAGCAGTTCTTC
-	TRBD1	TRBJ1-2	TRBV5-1	CASSLALGQGALTGGYTF	TGCGCCAGCAGCTTGGCCCTCGGGCAGGGGGCGCTGACCGGCGGCTACACCTTC
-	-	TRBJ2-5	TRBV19	CASSKDRETQYF	TGTGCCAGTAGTAAAGACAGGGAGACCCAGTACTTC
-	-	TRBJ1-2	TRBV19	CASSIGGRGYTF	TGTGCCAGTAGTATAGGGGGCCGGGGCTACACCTTC
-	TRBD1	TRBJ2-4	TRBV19	CASSLRDRGIQYF	TGTGCCAGTAGTCTCCGGGACAGGGGCATTCAGTACTTC
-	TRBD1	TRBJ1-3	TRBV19	CASRRGQGLTGNTIYF	TGTGCCAGTAGACGAGGACAGGGCCTAACTGGAAACACCATATATTTT
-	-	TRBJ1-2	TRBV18	CASSPAPNTGYTF	TGTGCCAGCTCACCAGCACCGAACACAGGCTACACCTTC
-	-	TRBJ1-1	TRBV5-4	CASSSRRDTEAFF	TGTGCCAGCAGCTCAAGGAGGGACACTGAAGCTTTCTTT
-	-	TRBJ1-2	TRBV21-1	CASSTKGAKGYTF	TGTGCCAGCAGCACCAAGGGGGCAAAAGGCTACACCTTC
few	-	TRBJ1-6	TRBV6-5	CASSYLGQLSPLHF	TGTGCCAGCAGTTACCTCGGACAGTTATCACCCCTCCACTTT